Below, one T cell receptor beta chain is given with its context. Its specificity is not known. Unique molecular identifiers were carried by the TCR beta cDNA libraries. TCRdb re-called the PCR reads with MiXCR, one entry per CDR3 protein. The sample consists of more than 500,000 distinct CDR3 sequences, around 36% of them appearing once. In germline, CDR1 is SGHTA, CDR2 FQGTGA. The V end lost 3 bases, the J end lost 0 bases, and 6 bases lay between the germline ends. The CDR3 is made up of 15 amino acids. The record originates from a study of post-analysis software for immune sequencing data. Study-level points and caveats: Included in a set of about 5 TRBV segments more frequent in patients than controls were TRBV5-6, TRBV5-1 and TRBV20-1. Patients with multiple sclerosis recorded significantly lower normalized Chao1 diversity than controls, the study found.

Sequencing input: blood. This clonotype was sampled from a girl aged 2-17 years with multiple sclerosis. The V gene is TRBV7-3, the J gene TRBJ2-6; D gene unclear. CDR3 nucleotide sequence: TGTGCCAGCAGCTTGGTACACTCTGGGGCCAACGTCCTGACTTTC. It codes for CASSLVHSGANVLTF. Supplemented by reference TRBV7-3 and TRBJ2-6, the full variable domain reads GAGVSQTPSNKVTEKGKYVELRCDPISGHTALYWYRQSLGQGPEFLIYFQGTGAADDSGLPNDRFFAVRPEGSVSTLKIQRTERGDSAVYLCASSLVHSGANVLTFGAGSRLTVL.